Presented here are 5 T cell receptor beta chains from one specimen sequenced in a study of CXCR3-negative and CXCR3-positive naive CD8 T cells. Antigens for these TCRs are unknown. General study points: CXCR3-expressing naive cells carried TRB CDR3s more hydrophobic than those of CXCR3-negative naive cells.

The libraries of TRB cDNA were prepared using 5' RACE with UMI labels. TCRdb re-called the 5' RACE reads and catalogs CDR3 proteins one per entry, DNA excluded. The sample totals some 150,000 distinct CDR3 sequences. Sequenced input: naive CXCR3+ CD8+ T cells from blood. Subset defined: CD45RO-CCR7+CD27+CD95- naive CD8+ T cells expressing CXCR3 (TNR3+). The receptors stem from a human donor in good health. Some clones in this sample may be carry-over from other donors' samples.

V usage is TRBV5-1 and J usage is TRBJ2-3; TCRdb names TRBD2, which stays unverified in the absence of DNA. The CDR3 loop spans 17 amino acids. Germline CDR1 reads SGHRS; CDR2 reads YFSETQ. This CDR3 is CASSWTSGGEFADTQYF.

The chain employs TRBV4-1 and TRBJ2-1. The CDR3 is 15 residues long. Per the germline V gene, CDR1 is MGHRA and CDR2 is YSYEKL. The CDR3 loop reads CASSQSTTSYNEQFF.

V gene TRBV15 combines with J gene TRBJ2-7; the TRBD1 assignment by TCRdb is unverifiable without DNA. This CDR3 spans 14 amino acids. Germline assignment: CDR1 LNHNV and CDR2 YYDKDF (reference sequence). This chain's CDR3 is CATSSGDSSYEQYF.

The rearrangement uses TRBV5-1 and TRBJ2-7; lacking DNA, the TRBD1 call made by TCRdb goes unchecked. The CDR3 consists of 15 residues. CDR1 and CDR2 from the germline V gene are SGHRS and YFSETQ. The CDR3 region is CASSLTQGSGYEQNF.

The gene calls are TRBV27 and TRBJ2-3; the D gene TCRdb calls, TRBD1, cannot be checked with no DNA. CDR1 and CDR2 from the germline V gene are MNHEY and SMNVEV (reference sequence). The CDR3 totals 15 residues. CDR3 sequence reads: CASSLSILGADTQYF.